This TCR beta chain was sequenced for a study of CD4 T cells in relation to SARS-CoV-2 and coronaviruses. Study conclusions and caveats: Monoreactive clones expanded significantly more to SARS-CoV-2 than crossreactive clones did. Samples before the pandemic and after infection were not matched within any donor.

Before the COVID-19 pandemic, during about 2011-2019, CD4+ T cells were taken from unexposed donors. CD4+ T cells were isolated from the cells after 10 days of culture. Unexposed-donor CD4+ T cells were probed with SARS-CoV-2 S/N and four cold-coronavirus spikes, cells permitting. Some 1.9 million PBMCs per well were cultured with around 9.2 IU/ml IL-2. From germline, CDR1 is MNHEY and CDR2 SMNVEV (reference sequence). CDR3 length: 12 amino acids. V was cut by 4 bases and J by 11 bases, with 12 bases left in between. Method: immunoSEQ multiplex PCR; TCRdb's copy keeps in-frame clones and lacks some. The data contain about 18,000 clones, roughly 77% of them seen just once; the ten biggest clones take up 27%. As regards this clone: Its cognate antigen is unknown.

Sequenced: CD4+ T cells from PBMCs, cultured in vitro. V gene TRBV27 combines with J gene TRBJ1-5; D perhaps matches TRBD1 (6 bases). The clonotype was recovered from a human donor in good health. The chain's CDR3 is CASSSGTSAQHF. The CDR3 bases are TGTGCCAGCAGTTCCGGGACATCGGCCCAGCATTTT.